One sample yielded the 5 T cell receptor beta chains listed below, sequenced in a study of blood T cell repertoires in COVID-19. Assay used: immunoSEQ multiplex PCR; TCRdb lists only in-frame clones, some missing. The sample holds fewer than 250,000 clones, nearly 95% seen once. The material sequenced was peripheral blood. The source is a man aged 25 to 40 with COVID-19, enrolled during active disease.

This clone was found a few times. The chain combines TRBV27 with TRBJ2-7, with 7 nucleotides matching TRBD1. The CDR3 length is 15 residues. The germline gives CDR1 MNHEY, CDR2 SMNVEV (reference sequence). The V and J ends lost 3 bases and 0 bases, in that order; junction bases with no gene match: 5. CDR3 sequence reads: CASSFRTGSSYEQYF. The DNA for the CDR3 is TGTGCCAGCAGTTTCAGGACAGGTAGCTCCTACGAGCAGTACTTC.

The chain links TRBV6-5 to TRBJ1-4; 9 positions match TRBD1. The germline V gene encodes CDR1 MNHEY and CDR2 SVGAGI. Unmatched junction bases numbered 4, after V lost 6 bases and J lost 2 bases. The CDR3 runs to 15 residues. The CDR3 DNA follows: TGTGCCAGCAGGACAGGGGGGGATACTAATGAAAAACTGTTTTTT. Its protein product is CASRTGGDTNEKLFF.

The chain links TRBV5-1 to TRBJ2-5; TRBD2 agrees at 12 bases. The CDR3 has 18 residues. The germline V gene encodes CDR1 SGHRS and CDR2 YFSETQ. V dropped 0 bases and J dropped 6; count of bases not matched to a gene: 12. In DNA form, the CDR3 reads TGCGCCAGCAGCTTGGACCCCTCTAGCGGGGGGGCGTTTAAGACCCAGTACTTC. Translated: CASSLDPSSGGAFKTQYF.

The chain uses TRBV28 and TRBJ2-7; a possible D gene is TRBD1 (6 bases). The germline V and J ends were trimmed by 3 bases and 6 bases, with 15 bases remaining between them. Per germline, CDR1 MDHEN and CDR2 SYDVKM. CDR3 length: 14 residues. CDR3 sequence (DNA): TGTGCCAGCAGTTTTCAGGGGTCCGGGCCCGAGCAGTACTTC. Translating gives CASSFQGSGPEQYF.

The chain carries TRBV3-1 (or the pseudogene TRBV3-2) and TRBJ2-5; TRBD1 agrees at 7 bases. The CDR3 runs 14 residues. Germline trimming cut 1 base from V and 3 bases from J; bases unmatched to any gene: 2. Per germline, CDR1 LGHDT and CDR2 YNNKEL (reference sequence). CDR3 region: CASSQGGQKETQYF. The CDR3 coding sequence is TGTGCCAGCAGCCAAGGGGGACAGAAAGAGACCCAGTACTTC.